A selection of T cell receptor beta chains follows, all from one sample in a study of T cells in Graves' hyperthyroidism and ophthalmopathy. MiXCR was run by TCRdb on the multiplex PCR reads, yielding one entry per CDR3 protein. Of hundreds of thousands of distinct CDR3 sequences in the sample, about a sixth were seen once. The specimen was blood. All receptors derive from a woman in her twenties or thirties with Graves' hyperthyroidism. CDR3s include the opening cysteine and the closing phenylalanine or tryptophan. The D gene is left open where the match is weak. Size values are once, few and many counts, or a class for expanded clones, and some rows have none.

cdr3_aa | cdr3_nt | j_call | v_call | clone_size | d_call
CASSPLGLAEQYF | TGTGCCAGCAGCCCCCTGGGTCTTGCCGAGCAGTACTTC | TRBJ2-7 | TRBV27 | few | NA
CASSYERRPYEQYF | TGTGCCAGCAGTTACGAGCGGCGGCCCTACGAGCAGTACTTC | TRBJ2-7 | TRBV6-5 | many | NA
CASSPTRDETQYF | TGTGCCAGCAGCCCGACTAGGGACGAGACCCAGTACTTC | TRBJ2-5 | TRBV6-2/TRBV6-3 | NA | NA
CASSLVDVNTEAFF | TGTGCCAGCAGCTTAGTAGACGTGAACACTGAAGCTTTCTTT | TRBJ1-1 | TRBV7-2 | many | NA
CASSLLREPQHF | TGTGCCAGCAGTTTACTTCGAGAGCCCCAGCATTTT | TRBJ1-5 | TRBV28 | few | NA
CASSMESDSYYTDTQYF | TGTGCCAGTAGTATGGAGTCGGACTCCTACTACACAGATACGCAGTATTTT | TRBJ2-3 | TRBV19 | few | NA
CATSRAGAEEKLFF | TGTGCCACCAGCAGAGCAGGGGCGGAAGAAAAACTGTTTTTT | TRBJ1-4 | TRBV15 | few | NA
CASSVVANTEAFF | TGTGCCAGCAGCGTAGTAGCGAACACTGAAGCTTTCTTT | TRBJ1-1 | TRBV9 | few | NA
CASSLIAGYSYNEQFF | TGTGCCAGCAGCTTAATAGCGGGATACTCCTACAATGAGCAGTTCTTC | TRBJ2-1 | TRBV7-2 | NA | TRBD2
CASSYTLMTSGRYQETQYF | TGTGCCAGCAGCTATACGCTTATGACTAGCGGGAGGTACCAAGAGACCCAGTACTTC | TRBJ2-5 | TRBV11-2 | NA | TRBD2
CSAGGGRGDTQYF | TGCAGTGCTGGGGGCGGGAGGGGAGATACGCAGTATTTT | TRBJ2-3 | TRBV20-1 | few | TRBD2
CASSFLAGGWKQETQYF | TGTGCCAGCAGTTTTCTAGCGGGAGGCTGGAAACAAGAGACCCAGTACTTC | TRBJ2-5 | TRBV27 | NA | TRBD2
CASSLGGGRAEAFF | TGTGCCAGCAGCTTAGGAGGGGGCCGGGCTGAAGCTTTCTTT | TRBJ1-1 | TRBV7-2 | many | TRBD1
CASNQGGGYNSPLHF | TGTGCCAGCAACCAGGGGGGGGGGTACAATTCACCCCTCCACTTT | TRBJ1-6 | TRBV7-9 | NA | TRBD1
CASSIGWIGNQPQHF | TGTGCCAGTAGTATCGGGTGGATTGGCAATCAGCCCCAGCATTTT | TRBJ1-5 | TRBV19 | few | NA
CASSTLTQPPYEQYF | TGTGCCAGCAGCACCCTGACCCAGCCACCCTACGAGCAGTACTTC | TRBJ2-7 | TRBV27 | many | NA
CSAPPPEGGGNSPPHF | TGCAGTGCTCCCCCACCCGAAGGGGGAGGTAATTCACCCCCCCACTTT | TRBJ1-6 | TRBV20-1 | NA | NA
CATSDLLGAEQFF | TGTGCCACCAGTGATTTGTTAGGGGCCGAGCAGTTCTTC | TRBJ2-1 | TRBV24-1 | NA | NA
CASSPGTVPNYGYTF | TGTGCCAGCAGCCCCGGGACAGTCCCTAACTATGGCTACACCTTC | TRBJ1-2 | TRBV3-1 | few | TRBD1
CASSGEIYNEQFF | TGCGCCAGCAGTGGGGAGATATACAATGAGCAGTTCTTC | TRBJ2-1 | TRBV10-2 | NA | NA
CASSYSWGEGRDTQYF | TGTGCCAGCAGTTACTCTTGGGGGGAGGGCCGGGATACGCAGTATTTT | TRBJ2-3 | TRBV6-2/TRBV6-3 | NA | TRBD2
CASSLGVGGNYEQYF | TGTGCCAGCAGCTTAGGAGTAGGGGGGAACTACGAGCAGTACTTC | TRBJ2-7 | TRBV11-1 | NA | NA
CASSRALNTEAFF | TGTGCCAGCAGTAGGGCGCTTAACACTGAAGCTTTCTTT | TRBJ1-1 | TRBV12-3/TRBV12-4 | many | NA
CATSDLSGRQPQHF | TGTGCCACCAGTGATCTCTCGGGTCGCCAGCCCCAGCATTTT | TRBJ1-5 | TRBV24-1 | few | NA
CASSSGTGTSGANVLTF | TGTGCCAGCAGTTCCGGGACAGGGACCTCTGGGGCCAACGTCCTGACTTTC | TRBJ2-6 | TRBV5-6 | NA | TRBD1
CASSRVFYNEQFF | TGTGCCAGCAGCCGGGTTTTTTACAATGAGCAGTTCTTC | TRBJ2-1 | TRBV7-8 | NA | NA
CATSDPALAGLQETQYF | TGTGCCACCAGTGACCCGGCGTTAGCGGGCTTACAAGAGACCCAGTACTTC | TRBJ2-5 | TRBV24-1 | many | TRBD2
CASSQRESSYEQYF | TGTGCCAGCAGCCAGCGGGAGAGCTCCTACGAGCAGTACTTC | TRBJ2-7 | TRBV5-5 | many | TRBD2
CASSRTGTGDTQYF | TGTGCCAGCAGCAGGACAGGGACCGGAGATACGCAGTATTTT | TRBJ2-3 | TRBV9 | NA | TRBD1
CSAQGGTRSREQFF | TGCAGTGCTCAGGGTGGCACTAGGTCGCGAGAGCAGTTCTTC | TRBJ2-1 | TRBV20-1 | many | NA
CASSILSGSSWGNEQFF | TGTGCCAGTAGTATCCTAAGCGGGAGTTCGTGGGGTAATGAGCAGTTCTTC | TRBJ2-1 | TRBV19 | NA | TRBD2
CSATLAGGSYEQYF | TGCAGTGCTACCCTAGCGGGAGGCTCCTACGAGCAGTACTTC | TRBJ2-7 | TRBV20-1 | few | TRBD2
CASSSRDSFSYEQYF | TGTGCCAGCAGCTCCCGGGACTCCTTTTCCTACGAGCAGTACTTC | TRBJ2-7 | TRBV6-2/TRBV6-3 | many | NA
CASTRHPTDTQYF | TGTGCCAGCACTCGACACCCCACAGATACGCAGTATTTT | TRBJ2-3 | TRBV6-2/TRBV6-3 | once | NA
CSARGTGVHSNQPQHF | TGCAGTGCTCGTGGGACAGGCGTACATAGCAATCAGCCCCAGCATTTT | TRBJ1-5 | TRBV20-1 | NA | TRBD1
CASSSTGGSHQPQHF | TGTGCCAGCAGTTCAACAGGGGGGAGCCATCAGCCCCAGCATTTT | TRBJ1-5 | TRBV27 | few | TRBD1
CASSTGAMNYGYTF | TGTGCCAGCAGTACAGGGGCGATGAACTATGGCTACACCTTC | TRBJ1-2 | TRBV28 | many | TRBD1
CASKLAGAFDEQFF | TGTGCCTCAAAACTAGCGGGAGCTTTTGATGAGCAGTTCTTC | TRBJ2-1 | TRBV19 | few | TRBD2
CASSLTSSTDTQYF | TGTGCCAGCAGTTTGACGTCATCCACAGATACGCAGTATTTT | TRBJ2-3 | TRBV28 | many | NA
CASSPFTSGHQETQYF | TGTGCCAGCAGCCCGTTTACTAGCGGGCATCAAGAGACCCAGTACTTC | TRBJ2-5 | TRBV28 | many | TRBD2